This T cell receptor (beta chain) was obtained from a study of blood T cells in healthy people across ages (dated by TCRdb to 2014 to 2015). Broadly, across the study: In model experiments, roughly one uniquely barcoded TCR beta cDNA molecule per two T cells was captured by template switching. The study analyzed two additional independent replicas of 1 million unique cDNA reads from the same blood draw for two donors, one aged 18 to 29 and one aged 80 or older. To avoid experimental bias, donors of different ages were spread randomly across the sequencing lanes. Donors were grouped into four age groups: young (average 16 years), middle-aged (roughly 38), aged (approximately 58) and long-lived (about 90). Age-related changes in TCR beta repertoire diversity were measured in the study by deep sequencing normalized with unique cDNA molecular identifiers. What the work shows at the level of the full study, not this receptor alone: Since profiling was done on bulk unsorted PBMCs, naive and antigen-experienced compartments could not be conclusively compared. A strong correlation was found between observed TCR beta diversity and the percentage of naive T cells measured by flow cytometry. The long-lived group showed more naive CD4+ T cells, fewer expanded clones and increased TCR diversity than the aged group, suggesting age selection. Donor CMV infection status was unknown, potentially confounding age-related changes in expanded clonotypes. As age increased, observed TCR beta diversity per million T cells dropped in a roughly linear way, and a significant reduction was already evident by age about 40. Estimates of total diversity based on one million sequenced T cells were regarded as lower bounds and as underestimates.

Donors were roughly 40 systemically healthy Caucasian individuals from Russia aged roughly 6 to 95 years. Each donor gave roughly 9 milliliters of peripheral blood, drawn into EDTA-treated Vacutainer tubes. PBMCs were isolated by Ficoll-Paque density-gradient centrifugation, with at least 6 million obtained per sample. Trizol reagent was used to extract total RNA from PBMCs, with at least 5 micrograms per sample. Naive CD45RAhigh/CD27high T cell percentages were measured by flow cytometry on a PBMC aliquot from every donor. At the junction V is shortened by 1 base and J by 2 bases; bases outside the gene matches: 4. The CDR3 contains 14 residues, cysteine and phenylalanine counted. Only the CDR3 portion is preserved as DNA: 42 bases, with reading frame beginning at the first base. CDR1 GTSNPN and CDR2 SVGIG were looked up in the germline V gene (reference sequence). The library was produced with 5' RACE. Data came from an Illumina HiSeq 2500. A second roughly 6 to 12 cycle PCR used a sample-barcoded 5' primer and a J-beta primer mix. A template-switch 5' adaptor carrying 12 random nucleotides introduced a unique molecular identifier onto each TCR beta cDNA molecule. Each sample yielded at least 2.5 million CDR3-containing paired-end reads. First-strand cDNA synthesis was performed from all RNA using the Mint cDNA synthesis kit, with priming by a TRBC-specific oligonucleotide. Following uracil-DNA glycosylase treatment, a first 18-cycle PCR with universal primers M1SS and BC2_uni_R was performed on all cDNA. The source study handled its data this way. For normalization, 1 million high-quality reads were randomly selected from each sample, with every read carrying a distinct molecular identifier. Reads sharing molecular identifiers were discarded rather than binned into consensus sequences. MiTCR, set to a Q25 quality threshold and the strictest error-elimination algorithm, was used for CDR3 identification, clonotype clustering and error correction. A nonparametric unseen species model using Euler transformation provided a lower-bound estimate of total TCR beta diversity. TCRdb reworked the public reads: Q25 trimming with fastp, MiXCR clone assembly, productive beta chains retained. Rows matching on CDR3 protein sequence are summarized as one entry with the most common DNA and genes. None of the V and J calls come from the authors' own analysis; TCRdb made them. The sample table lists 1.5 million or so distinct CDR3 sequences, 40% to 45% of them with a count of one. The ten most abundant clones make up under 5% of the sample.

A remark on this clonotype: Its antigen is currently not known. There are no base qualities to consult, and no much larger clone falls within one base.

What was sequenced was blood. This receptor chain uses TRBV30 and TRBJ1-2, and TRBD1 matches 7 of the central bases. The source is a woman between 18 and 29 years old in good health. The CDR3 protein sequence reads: CAWSATGNNYGYTF. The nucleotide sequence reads TGTGCCTGGAGTGCGACAGGGAACAACTATGGCTACACCTTC.